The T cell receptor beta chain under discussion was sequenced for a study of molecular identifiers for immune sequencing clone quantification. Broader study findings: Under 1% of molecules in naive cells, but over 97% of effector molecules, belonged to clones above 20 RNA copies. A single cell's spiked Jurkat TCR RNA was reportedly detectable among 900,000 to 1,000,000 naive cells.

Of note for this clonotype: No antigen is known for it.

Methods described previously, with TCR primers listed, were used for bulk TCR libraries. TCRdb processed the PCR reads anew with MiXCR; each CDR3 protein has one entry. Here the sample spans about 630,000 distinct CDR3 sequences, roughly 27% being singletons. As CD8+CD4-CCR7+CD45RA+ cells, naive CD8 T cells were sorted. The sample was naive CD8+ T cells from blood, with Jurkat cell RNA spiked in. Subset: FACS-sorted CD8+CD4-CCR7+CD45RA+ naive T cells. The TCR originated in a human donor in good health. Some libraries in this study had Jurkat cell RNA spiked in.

The CDR3 here is CASSLGTAGGYYNEQFF. In DNA, the CDR3 is TGCGCCAGCAGCTTGGGTACGGCGGGGGGATACTACAATGAGCAGTTCTTC. The chain joins TRBV5-1 to TRBJ2-1, with 8 bases matching TRBD2. Germline-derived CDR1 and CDR2 are SGHRS and YFSETQ. Trimming cost V 0 bases and J 3 bases; bases outside gene matches: 8. The CDR3 covers 17 residues. Complete variable domain (other parts from reference TRBV5-1 and TRBJ2-1): KAGVTQTPRYLIKTRGQQVTLSCSPISGHRSVSWYQQTPGQGLQFLFEYFSETQRNKGNFPGRFSGRQFSNSRSEMNVSTLELGDSALYLCASSLGTAGGYYNEQFFGPGTRLTVL.